Listed below are T cell receptor beta chains from one sample, sequenced in a study of T cell repertoires in cytomegalovirus infection. One entry per CDR3 protein results from TCRdb running MiXCR on the reads. Among 200,000 to 250,000 distinct CDR3 sequences, roughly an eighth were seen once, and the ten largest hold 1.5% to 2%. Sample: PBMCs. The receptors stem from a human donor in good health (CMV status not recorded). Some clones in this sample may be carry-over from other donors' samples. The CDR3 runs from the conserved cysteine through the conserved F or W. The order of the fields is D gene, clone size, V gene, J gene, CDR3 protein, CDR3 DNA. D genes are given only for firm matches. Expanded clones get a size class; other rows say once, few or many, or leave the size out.

d_gene: .; abundance: few; v_gene: TRBV20-1; j_gene: TRBJ2-7; CDR3aa: CSASRDGISGTGQYF; CDR3nt: TGCAGTGCTAGCCGGGACGGGATCTCAGGGACCGGGCAGTACTTC
d_gene: .; abundance: .; v_gene: TRBV11-3; j_gene: TRBJ2-7; CDR3aa: CASSLETGDRYEQYF; CDR3nt: TGTGCCAGCAGCTTAGAGACGGGGGATCGCTACGAGCAGTACTTC
d_gene: .; abundance: many; v_gene: TRBV29-1; j_gene: TRBJ1-5; CDR3aa: CSAKGTGANQPQHF; CDR3nt: TGCAGCGCCAAAGGTACCGGCGCGAATCAGCCCCAGCATTTT
d_gene: TRBD2; abundance: .; v_gene: TRBV28; j_gene: TRBJ2-1; CDR3aa: CASSSIAGGRSYNEQFF; CDR3nt: TGTGCCAGCAGTTCAATAGCGGGAGGGCGCTCCTACAATGAGCAGTTCTTC
d_gene: TRBD2; abundance: many; v_gene: TRBV19; j_gene: TRBJ2-5; CDR3aa: CASSVTSGLQETQYF; CDR3nt: TGTGCCAGTAGTGTCACTAGCGGACTGCAAGAGACCCAGTACTTC
d_gene: .; abundance: .; v_gene: TRBV5-1; j_gene: TRBJ2-3; CDR3aa: CASSLVDYSTDTQYF; CDR3nt: TGCGCCAGCAGCTTGGTGGATTATAGCACAGATACGCAGTATTTT
d_gene: TRBD2; abundance: many; v_gene: TRBV7-3; j_gene: TRBJ2-1; CDR3aa: CASSSPTSGGPNEQFF; CDR3nt: TGTGCCAGCAGCTCACCTACTAGCGGGGGACCCAATGAGCAGTTCTTC
d_gene: .; abundance: .; v_gene: TRBV20-1; j_gene: TRBJ2-3; CDR3aa: CSARDGQLGFGTDTQYF; CDR3nt: TGCAGTGCTAGAGATGGGCAACTGGGCTTTGGCACAGATACGCAGTATTTT
d_gene: .; abundance: many; v_gene: TRBV12-3/TRBV12-4; j_gene: TRBJ1-2; CDR3aa: CASSYQGNYGYTF; CDR3nt: TGTGCCAGCAGTTACCAGGGGAACTATGGCTACACCTTC
d_gene: .; abundance: .; v_gene: TRBV19; j_gene: TRBJ1-2; CDR3aa: CASSIEEGSNYGYTF; CDR3nt: TGTGCCAGTAGTATAGAAGAAGGGTCCAACTATGGCTACACCTTC
d_gene: .; abundance: .; v_gene: TRBV19; j_gene: TRBJ1-2; CDR3aa: CASIGMKGERANYGYTF; CDR3nt: TGTGCCAGCATCGGGATGAAGGGGGAAAGAGCTAACTATGGCTACACCTTC
d_gene: .; abundance: .; v_gene: TRBV29-1; j_gene: TRBJ2-5; CDR3aa: CSVGTNGGETQYF; CDR3nt: TGCAGCGTTGGTACTAATGGCGGAGAGACCCAGTACTTC
d_gene: TRBD2; abundance: .; v_gene: TRBV5-8; j_gene: TRBJ2-5; CDR3aa: CASSPLLGLAGVRQETQYF; CDR3nt: TGTGCCAGCAGCCCCCTTCTGGGACTAGCGGGAGTCAGGCAAGAGACCCAGTACTTC
d_gene: .; abundance: many; v_gene: TRBV19; j_gene: TRBJ2-5; CDR3aa: CASSMNREETQYF; CDR3nt: TGTGCCAGTAGTATGAATAGGGAGGAGACCCAGTACTTC
d_gene: .; abundance: many; v_gene: TRBV7-2; j_gene: TRBJ2-2; CDR3aa: CASSPGPGVFF; CDR3nt: TGTGCCAGCAGCCCGGGCCCCGGGGTGTTTTTT
d_gene: .; abundance: many; v_gene: TRBV7-2; j_gene: TRBJ1-4; CDR3aa: CASSLIGSTNEKLFF; CDR3nt: TGTGCCAGCAGCTTAATAGGGTCTACTAATGAAAAACTGTTTTTT
d_gene: .; abundance: .; v_gene: TRBV12-3/TRBV12-4; j_gene: TRBJ2-1; CDR3aa: CASTAGANGDEQFF; CDR3nt: TGTGCCAGTACTGCGGGGGCAAACGGAGATGAGCAGTTCTTC
d_gene: TRBD1; abundance: .; v_gene: TRBV29-1; j_gene: TRBJ2-7; CDR3aa: CSAGQGSSEQYF; CDR3nt: TGCAGCGCGGGACAGGGATCGAGCGAGCAGTACTTC
d_gene: .; abundance: .; v_gene: TRBV7-9; j_gene: TRBJ2-1; CDR3aa: CASSFGGIYNEQFF; CDR3nt: TGTGCCAGCAGCTTCGGGGGTATCTACAATGAGCAGTTCTTC
d_gene: .; abundance: .; v_gene: TRBV7-3; j_gene: TRBJ2-3; CDR3aa: CASSYERSTDTQYF; CDR3nt: TGTGCCAGCAGCTACGAGCGGAGCACAGATACGCAGTATTTT
d_gene: TRBD1; abundance: .; v_gene: TRBV7-8; j_gene: TRBJ2-6; CDR3aa: CASSLGQGQGESGANVLTF; CDR3nt: TGTGCCAGCAGCTTAGGACAGGGACAGGGTGAGTCTGGGGCCAACGTCCTGACTTTC
d_gene: TRBD1; abundance: many; v_gene: TRBV7-2; j_gene: TRBJ2-7; CDR3aa: CASSSQGGSSYEQYF; CDR3nt: TGTGCCAGCAGTTCACAGGGGGGCTCATCCTACGAGCAGTACTTC
d_gene: TRBD2; abundance: .; v_gene: TRBV7-3; j_gene: TRBJ2-1; CDR3aa: CASSLTGLAGSSYNEQFF; CDR3nt: TGTGCCAGCAGCTTAACTGGCCTAGCGGGGAGCTCCTACAATGAGCAGTTCTTC
d_gene: .; abundance: many; v_gene: TRBV7-2; j_gene: TRBJ2-1; CDR3aa: CASSGRRGGQFF; CDR3nt: TGTGCCAGCAGCGGAAGGAGGGGCGGGCAGTTCTTC
d_gene: .; abundance: many; v_gene: TRBV7-2; j_gene: TRBJ2-5; CDR3aa: CASSLTEQETQYF; CDR3nt: TGTGCCAGCAGCTTAACTGAACAAGAGACCCAGTACTTC
d_gene: TRBD1; abundance: many; v_gene: TRBV7-3; j_gene: TRBJ2-1; CDR3aa: CASSLGQGKQFF; CDR3nt: TGTGCCAGCAGCTTAGGACAGGGAAAACAGTTCTTC
d_gene: TRBD1; abundance: many; v_gene: TRBV6-2/TRBV6-3; j_gene: TRBJ2-2; CDR3aa: CASRSPGTGVLTGELFF; CDR3nt: TGTGCCAGCAGATCCCCTGGGACAGGGGTCTTAACCGGGGAGCTGTTTTTT
d_gene: .; abundance: many; v_gene: TRBV11-2; j_gene: TRBJ2-1; CDR3aa: CASRDSYNEQFF; CDR3nt: TGTGCCAGCAGGGACTCCTACAATGAGCAGTTCTTC
d_gene: .; abundance: few; v_gene: TRBV28; j_gene: TRBJ1-5; CDR3aa: CASSLWGEINQPQHF; CDR3nt: TGTGCCAGCAGTTTATGGGGGGAAATCAATCAGCCCCAGCATTTT
d_gene: .; abundance: many; v_gene: TRBV19; j_gene: TRBJ1-5; CDR3aa: CASSITAGAINQPQHF; CDR3nt: TGTGCCAGTAGTATTACGGCAGGGGCCATCAATCAGCCCCAGCATTTT
d_gene: TRBD2; abundance: few; v_gene: TRBV9; j_gene: TRBJ2-1; CDR3aa: CASSVSGAGLGGEQFF; CDR3nt: TGTGCCAGCAGCGTAAGCGGGGCCGGACTGGGCGGGGAGCAGTTCTTC
d_gene: TRBD2; abundance: many; v_gene: TRBV4-3; j_gene: TRBJ2-7; CDR3aa: CASSQGSGKYEQYF; CDR3nt: TGCGCCAGCAGCCAGGGTAGCGGGAAATACGAGCAGTACTTC
d_gene: .; abundance: few; v_gene: TRBV5-1; j_gene: TRBJ2-3; CDR3aa: CASWLDEISTDTQYF; CDR3nt: TGCGCCAGCTGGCTGGACGAAATTAGCACAGATACGCAGTATTTT
d_gene: TRBD1; abundance: many; v_gene: TRBV7-2; j_gene: TRBJ1-1; CDR3aa: CASSLAVTGGVMNTEAFF; CDR3nt: TGTGCCAGCAGCTTAGCCGTAACAGGGGGCGTCATGAACACTGAAGCTTTCTTT
d_gene: TRBD1; abundance: many; v_gene: TRBV7-9; j_gene: TRBJ2-5; CDR3aa: CASSFLDRQETQYF; CDR3nt: TGTGCCAGCAGCTTTTTGGACAGGCAAGAGACCCAGTACTTC
d_gene: .; abundance: .; v_gene: TRBV12-3/TRBV12-4; j_gene: TRBJ1-2; CDR3aa: CASSLDQDNYGYTF; CDR3nt: TGTGCCAGCAGTTTAGATCAGGATAACTATGGCTACACCTTC
d_gene: .; abundance: .; v_gene: TRBV3-1; j_gene: TRBJ2-3; CDR3aa: CASSQPGGIPSTDTQYF; CDR3nt: TGTGCCAGCAGCCAACCGGGGGGCATTCCGAGTACAGATACGCAGTATTTT
d_gene: .; abundance: few; v_gene: TRBV6-2/TRBV6-3; j_gene: TRBJ2-7; CDR3aa: CASNFERSSYEQYF; CDR3nt: TGTGCCAGCAATTTTGAGAGGAGCTCCTACGAGCAGTACTTC
d_gene: TRBD2; abundance: few; v_gene: TRBV29-1; j_gene: TRBJ2-7; CDR3aa: CSVGASGSYEQYF; CDR3nt: TGCAGCGTTGGGGCTAGCGGGAGTTACGAGCAGTACTTC
d_gene: .; abundance: many; v_gene: TRBV7-2; j_gene: TRBJ2-7; CDR3aa: CASSLVRLGGDEQYF; CDR3nt: TGTGCCAGCAGCTTAGTCAGACTAGGGGGGGACGAGCAGTACTTC
d_gene: TRBD2; abundance: few; v_gene: TRBV7-2; j_gene: TRBJ2-7; CDR3aa: CDSSLQGLAGVSEQYF; CDR3nt: TGTGACAGCAGCTTACAAGGACTAGCGGGAGTATCCGAGCAGTACTTC
d_gene: .; abundance: few; v_gene: TRBV12-5; j_gene: TRBJ1-5; CDR3aa: CASGLVLSVSNQPQHF; CDR3nt: TGTGCTAGTGGTTTGGTACTCTCGGTCAGCAATCAGCCCCAGCATTTT
d_gene: .; abundance: few; v_gene: TRBV6-5; j_gene: TRBJ2-7; CDR3aa: CASSYSVTGRGEQYF; CDR3nt: TGTGCCAGCAGTTACTCTGTGACAGGCCGAGGCGAGCAGTACTTC
d_gene: TRBD1; abundance: few; v_gene: TRBV20-1; j_gene: TRBJ1-5; CDR3aa: CSARVTGGSNQPQHF; CDR3nt: TGCAGTGCTCGAGTAACAGGGGGTAGCAATCAGCCCCAGCATTTT
d_gene: TRBD2; abundance: few; v_gene: TRBV6-2/TRBV6-3; j_gene: TRBJ2-7; CDR3aa: CASRTGLAGAEQYF; CDR3nt: TGTGCCAGCAGAACGGGACTAGCGGGGGCCGAGCAGTACTTC
d_gene: .; abundance: many; v_gene: TRBV7-2; j_gene: TRBJ2-7; CDR3aa: CASSLNSFYEQYF; CDR3nt: TGTGCCAGCAGCTTAAACAGCTTCTACGAGCAGTACTTC
d_gene: TRBD1; abundance: few; v_gene: TRBV3-1; j_gene: TRBJ1-2; CDR3aa: CASSQDLIGTAEGYTF; CDR3nt: TGTGCCAGCAGCCAAGATCTCATCGGGACAGCAGAAGGCTACACCTTC
d_gene: TRBD2; abundance: many; v_gene: TRBV5-1; j_gene: TRBJ2-6; CDR3aa: CASSSLAGGSGANVLTF; CDR3nt: TGCGCCAGCAGCTCCTTAGCGGGGGGCTCTGGGGCCAACGTCCTGACTTTC
d_gene: .; abundance: few; v_gene: TRBV7-2; j_gene: TRBJ2-1; CDR3aa: CASSLDPPYNEQFF; CDR3nt: TGTGCCAGCAGCTTAGACCCTCCCTACAATGAGCAGTTCTTC
d_gene: .; abundance: .; v_gene: TRBV20-1; j_gene: TRBJ2-1; CDR3aa: CSAGRSRLADHYNEQFF; CDR3nt: TGCAGTGCTGGACGCTCAAGGTTAGCCGACCATTACAATGAGCAGTTCTTC
d_gene: .; abundance: .; v_gene: TRBV29-1; j_gene: TRBJ2-7; CDR3aa: CSVDKGGLGEQYF; CDR3nt: TGCAGCGTTGATAAGGGGGGGCTCGGCGAGCAGTACTTC